The 21 T cell receptor beta chains presented below share a single source sample, sequenced in a study of T cells after yellow fever vaccination. Via MiXCR, TCRdb re-called the 5' RACE reads, giving one row per CDR3 protein. The sample yields about 400,000 distinct CDR3 sequences, about 6% seen once. Sequencing was performed on PBMCs, taken 5 days after the yellow fever booster vaccination. The receptor source for this set is a man in his thirties or forties who received the YFV17D yellow fever vaccine.

This clonotype came up many times. The V gene is TRBV7-9, the J gene TRBJ2-1; 7 bases match TRBD2. The CDR3 sequence is 12 residues long. Germline CDR1 reads SEHNR; CDR2 reads FQNEAQ (reference sequence). V shed 6 bases and J 7 bases; nucleotides not matched to a gene: 3. The CDR3 loop is CASSLSGNEQFF. In DNA form, the CDR3 reads TGTGCCAGCAGTCTTAGCGGGAATGAGCAGTTCTTC.

The chain joins TRBV29-1 to TRBJ2-7; D gene unclear. Deletions cut 4 bases from V and 1 base from J, with 8 bases between. This CDR3 contains 12 residues. Looked up from germline, CDR1 is SQVTM and CDR2 is ANQGSEA. The DNA of the CDR3 is TGCAGCGTTGTAGGCGGATCCTACGAGCAGTACTTC. As protein: CSVVGGSYEQYF.

Ten or more counts support this clonotype. V usage is TRBV27 and J usage is TRBJ2-1; unclear D gene. The length of the CDR3 is 11 residues. V was trimmed by 4 bases and J by 10 bases, leaving 8 bases between them. The germline gives CDR1 MNHEY, CDR2 SMNVEV (reference sequence). The CDR3 region has the DNA TGTGCCAGCAGTTACCACCTAGAGCAGTTCTTC. Its protein product is CASSYHLEQFF.

This clonotype was seen repeatedly, ten times or more. The chain links TRBV5-1 to TRBJ1-1; D perhaps matches TRBD1 (5 bases). In germline, CDR1 is SGHRS, CDR2 YFSETQ. With 4 bases removed from V and 1 base from J, the gap between germline ends came to 11 bases. The CDR3 has 14 amino acids. CDR3 in amino acids: CASSLRGGNTEAFF. The CDR3 region has the DNA TGCGCCAGCAGCCTACGGGGGGGGAACACTGAAGCTTTCTTT.

This clonotype was observed a few times. J is TRBJ2-2 and V is TRBV7-2; D gene unclear. Germline CDR1 is SGHTA and CDR2 is FQGNSA. The CDR3 consists of 16 residues. The ends were cut back, 5 bases at V and 0 bases at J, with 13 bases in the middle. The CDR3 reads CASSPWRIANTGELFF. CDR3 DNA sequence: TGTGCCAGCAGCCCATGGCGGATCGCGAACACCGGGGAGCTGTTTTTT.

J is TRBJ2-7 and V is TRBV30, with D perhaps matching TRBD1 (6 bases). V gave up 3 bases and J gave up 3 bases, with 12 bases separating them. The CDR3 contains 13 residues. Germline V lookup: CDR1 GTSNPN, CDR2 SVGIG (reference sequence). DNA for the CDR3: TGTGCCTGGAGGGGGGCCGGGCGCTACGAGCAGTACTTC. It is translated as CAWRGAGRYEQYF.

There are many counts of this clonotype. CDR3 bases: TGTGCCAGCAGCCGTGACAGGGCCCTGCAAGAGACCCAGTACTTC. Residues: CASSRDRALQETQYF. The chain is built from TRBV12-3 or TRBV12-4 and TRBJ2-5, with 7 bases that match TRBD1. The V gene end was trimmed by 6 bases and the J gene end by 2 bases; junction bases not matched to a gene: 9. The CDR3 contains 15 residues.

Ten or more counts support this clonotype. The chain is built from TRBV12-3 or TRBV12-4 and TRBJ1-1, with D hard to call. The CDR3 covers 15 residues. Deletions cut 10 bases from V and 5 bases from J, with 23 bases between. The CDR3 sequence: CATRRLRGGETEAFF. The CDR3 DNA sequence: TGTGCCACCAGAAGGTTACGGGGTGGCGAAACTGAAGCTTTCTTT.

J is TRBJ2-7 and V is TRBV29-1, with D hard to call. Trimming pared 4 bases from V and 6 bases from J, leaving 10 bases between. The CDR3 contains 11 residues. Per germline, CDR1 SQVTM and CDR2 ANQGSEA. CDR3: CSVVSGPEQYF. CDR3 in DNA: TGCAGCGTTGTTTCGGGCCCCGAGCAGTACTTC.

The V call is TRBV5-6, the J call TRBJ1-5; 7 bases are a match to TRBD1. Germline V gives CDR1 SGHDT, CDR2 YYEEEE. CDR3 size: 15 residues. V gave up 0 bases and J gave up 5 bases; unmatched junction bases: 5. CDR3 bases: TGTGCCAGCAGCTTGGCGGGACAGAACTATCAGCCCCAGCATTTT. Protein product: CASSLAGQNYQPQHF.

This clonotype was observed a handful of times. V gene TRBV24-1 combines with J gene TRBJ2-1; 13 bases fit TRBD2. Germline loops: CDR1 KGHDR, CDR2 SFDVKD. There are 17 residues in the CDR3. V lost 5 bases and J lost 4; bases outside the gene matches: 7. CDR3 coding DNA: TGTGCCACCAGTGGCGGGGGGGGACTAGCGGGATACAATGAGCAGTTCTTC. This translates into CATSGGGGLAGYNEQFF.

The chain combines TRBV5-6 with TRBJ2-2, with D tentatively TRBD1 (5 bases). Germline V gene lookup returns CDR1 SGHDT and CDR2 YYEEEE. V dropped 0 bases and J dropped 2 bases, with 8 bases sitting between them. This CDR3 contains 15 residues. The CDR3 region is CASSLAGHNTGELFF. The CDR3 nucleotides read TGTGCCAGCAGCTTGGCAGGGCATAACACCGGGGAGCTGTTTTTT.

The sample holds many counts of this clonotype. The chain employs TRBV6-2 or TRBV6-3 and TRBJ2-1, with a possible D match to TRBD2 (5 bases). CDR1 and CDR2 (germline): MNHEY, SVGEGT. V gave up 5 bases and J gave up 6 bases, with 14 bases separating them. This CDR3 has 14 residues. In DNA form, the CDR3 reads TGTGCCAGCAGTCCCACTAGAGTGCCCAATGAGCAGTTCTTC. The encoded protein is CASSPTRVPNEQFF.

The chain joins TRBV7-6 to TRBJ2-1, with 7 bases that match TRBD2. The CDR3 consists of 15 residues. J lost 5 bases, V lost 5 bases, and 9 bases had no gene match. From germline, CDR1 is SGHVS and CDR2 FNYEAQ. The CDR3 coding sequence is TGTGCCAGCAGCCTCACCGGGACTACCAACAATGAGCAGTTCTTC. It codes for CASSLTGTTNNEQFF.

This clonotype was observed a few times. The rearrangement uses TRBV19 and TRBJ2-3; D gene ambiguous. Germline V gene sequence: CDR1 LNHDA, CDR2 SQIVND (reference sequence). The germline V and J ends were trimmed by 3 bases and 6 bases, with 13 bases remaining between them. The CDR3 consists of 14 residues. The CDR3 loop is CASSMGRALDTQYF. The CDR3 nucleotides are TGTGCCAGTAGTATGGGTAGGGCTCTGGATACGCAGTATTTT.

This clonotype was seen more than once but under ten times. The chain joins TRBV29-1 to TRBJ2-1; tentatively, D is TRBD1 (6 bases). The CDR3 is made up of 14 amino acids. Germline V gives CDR1 SQVTM, CDR2 ANQGSEA. Trimming removed 3 bases from V and 4 bases from J, with 13 bases in between. This CDR3 is CSVDGLRGYNEQFF. Here the CDR3 DNA reads TGCAGCGTTGATGGACTCAGGGGTTACAATGAGCAGTTCTTC.

This clonotype was counted only a few times. The chain carries TRBV4-2 and TRBJ1-5; D gene uncertain. CDR1 is LGHNA, CDR2 YNFKEQ, per germline. V lost 1 base, J lost 6 bases, and 13 bases lay in between. CDR3 size: 15 residues. CDR3 coding DNA: TGTGCCAGCAGCCAAGTCGACCGGTCGGGTCAGCCCCAGCATTTT. Translation: CASSQVDRSGQPQHF.

This clonotype was found many times. This chain's CDR3 is CAWKIRSGDTQYF. In DNA form, the CDR3 reads TGTGCCTGGAAAATAAGGTCCGGAGATACGCAGTATTTT. The chain is built from TRBV30 and TRBJ2-3, with D hard to call. Germline V gene sequence: CDR1 GTSNPN, CDR2 SVGIG (reference sequence). Between the trimmed V and J ends, which lost 4 bases and 5 bases, there was a span of 13 bases. The CDR3 spans 13 residues.

The chain has TRBV10-3 and TRBJ2-1, with D uncertain. The germline gives CDR1 ENHRY, CDR2 SYGVKD. V was shortened by 9 bases and J by 3 bases, with 9 bases between the two germline ends. This CDR3 is built from 12 residues. Written as DNA, the CDR3 is TGTGCCATGATGGATCTCTACAATGAGCAGTTCTTC. This gives the protein CAMMDLYNEQFF.

The rearrangement joins TRBV27 to TRBJ2-1; D tentatively reads TRBD1 or TRBD2 (5 bases each). Trimming removed 6 bases from V and 0 bases from J, with 12 bases in between. The CDR3 is 15 residues long. The germline CDR1 and CDR2 sequences are MNHEY and SMNVEV (reference sequence). DNA of the CDR3: TGTGCCAGCAGGGGGCTGGGGAGCTCCTACAATGAGCAGTTCTTC. As protein: CASRGLGSSYNEQFF.

The gene calls are TRBV7-2 and TRBJ2-7, with 7 bases matching TRBD2. Germline CDR1 reads SGHTA; CDR2 reads FQGNSA. Trimming removed 5 bases from V and 0 bases from J; junction bases left unmatched: 4. This CDR3 is 14 amino acids long. DNA of the CDR3: TGTGCCAGCAGCCGCGGGGGTCCCTCCTACGAGCAGTACTTC. As protein: CASSRGGPSYEQYF. The full variable domain, rest sourced from reference TRBV7-2 and TRBJ2-7, is GAGVSQSPSNKVTEKGKDVELRCDPISGHTALYWYRQSLGQGLEFLIYFQGNSAPDKSGLPSDRFSAERTGGSVSTLTIQRTQQEDSAVYLCASSRGGPSYEQYFGPGTRLTVT.